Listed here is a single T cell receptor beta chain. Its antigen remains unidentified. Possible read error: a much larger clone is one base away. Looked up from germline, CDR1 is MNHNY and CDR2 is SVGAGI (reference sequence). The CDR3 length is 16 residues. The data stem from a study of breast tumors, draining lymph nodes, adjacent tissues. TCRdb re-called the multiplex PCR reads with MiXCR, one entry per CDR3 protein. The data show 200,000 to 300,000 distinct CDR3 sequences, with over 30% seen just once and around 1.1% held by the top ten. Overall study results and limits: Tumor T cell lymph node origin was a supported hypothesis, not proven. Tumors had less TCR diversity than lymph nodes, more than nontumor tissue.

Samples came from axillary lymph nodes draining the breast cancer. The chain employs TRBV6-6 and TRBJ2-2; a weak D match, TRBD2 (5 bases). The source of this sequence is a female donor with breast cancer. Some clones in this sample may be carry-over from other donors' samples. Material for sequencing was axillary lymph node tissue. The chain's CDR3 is CASSYSITPRTGELLF. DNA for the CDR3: TGTGCCAGCAGTTACTCGATTACCCCTAGGACCGGGGAGCTGTTGTTT.